This T cell receptor (beta chain) was captured in a study of blood T cell repertoires in COVID-19. Study at large: The cDNA or gDNA used as material had been derived from T cells, B-cell-depleted T cells, or PBMCs.

In the authors' methods: Reference gene primer amplification gave estimated nucleated cell counts. Profiling relied on immunoSEQ multiplex PCR, and the TCRdb table lists in-frame clones only, not all of them. V, J and clone size reflect that table, while D and trimming were determined from the DNA. The table lists nearly 350,000 clones, about nine tenths of them singletons, with around 6.6% in the top ten. This clone was counted between two and nine times. Enrollment of patients from Seattle took place during active infection, with longitudinal follow-up. Sequenced material: peripheral blood. The source is a woman in her sixties or seventies with COVID-19, enrolled during active disease.

CDR3 coding DNA: TGTGCCAGCAGCCAAGACTTGGCGGCAGGGGGCGGCACTGAAGCTTTCTTT. This gives the protein CASSQDLAAGGGTEAFF. The chain uses TRBV3-1 (or the pseudogene TRBV3-2) and TRBJ1-1; 8 positions match TRBD1. V lost 0 bases and J lost 4; bases outside the gene matches: 10. The germline V gene encodes CDR1 LGHDT and CDR2 YNNKEL (reference sequence). This CDR3 is built from 17 residues.